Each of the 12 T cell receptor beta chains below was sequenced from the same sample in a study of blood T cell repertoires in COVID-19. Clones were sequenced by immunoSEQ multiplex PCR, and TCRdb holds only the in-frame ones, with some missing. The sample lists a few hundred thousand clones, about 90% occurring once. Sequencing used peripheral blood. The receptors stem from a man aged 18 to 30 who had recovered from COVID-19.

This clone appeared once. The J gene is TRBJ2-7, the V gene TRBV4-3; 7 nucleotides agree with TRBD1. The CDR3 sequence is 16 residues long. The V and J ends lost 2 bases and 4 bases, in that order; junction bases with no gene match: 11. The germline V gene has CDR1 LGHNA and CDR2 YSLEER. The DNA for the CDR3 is TGCGCCAGCAGCCAACAAACAGGGGCTGGGGGATACGAGCAGTACTTC. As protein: CASSQQTGAGGYEQYF.

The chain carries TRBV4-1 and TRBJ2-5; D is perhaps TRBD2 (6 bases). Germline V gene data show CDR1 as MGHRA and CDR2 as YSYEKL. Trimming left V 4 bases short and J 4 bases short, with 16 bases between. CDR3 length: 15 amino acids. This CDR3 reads CASSPRTVEGETQYF. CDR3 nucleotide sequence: TGCGCCAGCAGCCCCCGCACAGTGGAGGGAGAGACCCAGTACTTC.

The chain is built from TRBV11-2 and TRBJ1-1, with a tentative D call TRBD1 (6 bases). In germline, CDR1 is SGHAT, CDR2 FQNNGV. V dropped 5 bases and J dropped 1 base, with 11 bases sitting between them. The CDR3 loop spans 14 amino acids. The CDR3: CASSPGATNTEAFF. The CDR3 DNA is TGTGCCAGCAGCCCAGGGGCGACGAACACTGAAGCTTTCTTT.

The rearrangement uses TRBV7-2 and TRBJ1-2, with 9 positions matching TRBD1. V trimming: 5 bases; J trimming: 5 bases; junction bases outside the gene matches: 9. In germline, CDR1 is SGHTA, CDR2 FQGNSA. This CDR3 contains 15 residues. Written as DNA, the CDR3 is TGTGCCAGCAGCCTTGCACCCGGGACAGGGTATGGCTACACCTTC. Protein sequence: CASSLAPGTGYGYTF. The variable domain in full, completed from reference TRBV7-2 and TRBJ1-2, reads GAGVSQSPSNKVTEKGKDVELRCDPISGHTALYWYRQSLGQGLEFLIYFQGNSAPDKSGLPSDRFSAERTGGSVSTLTIQRTQQEDSAVYLCASSLAPGTGYGYTFGSGTRLTVV.

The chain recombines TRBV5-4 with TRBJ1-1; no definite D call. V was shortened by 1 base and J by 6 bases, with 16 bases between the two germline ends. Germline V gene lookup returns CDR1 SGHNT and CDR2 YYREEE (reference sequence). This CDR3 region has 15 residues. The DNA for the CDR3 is TGTGCCAGCAGCTTGCCCCAAGGCGGGCACGCTGAAGCTTTCTTT. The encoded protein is CASSLPQGGHAEAFF. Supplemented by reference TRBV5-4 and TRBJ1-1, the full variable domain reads ETGVTQSPTHLIKTRGQQVTLRCSSQSGHNTVSWYQQALGQGPQFIFQYYREEENGRGNFPPRFSGLQFPNYSSELNVNALELDDSALYLCASSLPQGGHAEAFFGQGTRLTVV.

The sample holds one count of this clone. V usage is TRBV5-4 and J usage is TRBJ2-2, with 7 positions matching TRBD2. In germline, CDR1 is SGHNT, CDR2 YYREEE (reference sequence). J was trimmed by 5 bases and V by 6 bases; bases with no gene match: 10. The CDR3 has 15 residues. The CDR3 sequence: CASIESGTDTGELFF. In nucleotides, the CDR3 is TGTGCCAGCATCGAAAGCGGGACGGATACCGGGGAGCTGTTTTTT.

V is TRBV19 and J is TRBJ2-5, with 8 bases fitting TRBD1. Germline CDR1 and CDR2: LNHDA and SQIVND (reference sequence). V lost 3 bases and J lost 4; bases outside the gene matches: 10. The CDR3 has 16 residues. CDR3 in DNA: TGTGCCAGTAGTATTTCCAGGGGGCGAGGTGGAGAGACCCAGTACTTC. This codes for CASSISRGRGGETQYF.

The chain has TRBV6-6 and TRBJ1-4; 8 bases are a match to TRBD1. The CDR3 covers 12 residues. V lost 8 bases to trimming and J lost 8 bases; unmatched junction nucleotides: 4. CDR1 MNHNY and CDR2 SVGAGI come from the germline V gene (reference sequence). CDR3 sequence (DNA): TGTGCCAGCGGACAGGGTGGGGAAAAACTGTTTTTT. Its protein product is CASGQGGEKLFF.

Here the CDR3 reads CASSLDGGTGNTIYF. CDR3 sequence (DNA): TGTGCCAGCAGCTTGGATGGCGGGACTGGAAACACCATATATTTT. The V gene is TRBV7-9, the J gene TRBJ1-3, with no clear D. The CDR3 spans 15 residues. Germline-derived CDR1 and CDR2 are SEHNR and FQNEAQ (reference sequence). Trimming pared 3 bases from V and 2 bases from J, leaving 11 bases between. The complete variable domain, with remaining parts taken from reference TRBV7-9 and TRBJ1-3, reads DTGVSQNPRHKITKRGQNVTFRCDPISEHNRLYWYRQTLGQGPEFLTYFQNEAQLEKSRLLSDRFSAERPKGSFSTLEIQRTEQGDSAMYLCASSLDGGTGNTIYFGEGSWLTVV.

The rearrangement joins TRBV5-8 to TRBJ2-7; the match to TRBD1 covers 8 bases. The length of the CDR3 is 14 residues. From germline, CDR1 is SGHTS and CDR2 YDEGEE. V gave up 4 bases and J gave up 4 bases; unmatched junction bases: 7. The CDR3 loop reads CASSRLRDRYEQYF. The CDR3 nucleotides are TGTGCCAGCAGCCGCCTAAGGGACAGGTACGAGCAGTACTTC. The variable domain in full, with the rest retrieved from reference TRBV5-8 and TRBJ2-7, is EAGVTQSPTHLIKTRGQQATLRCSPISGHTSVYWYQQALGLGLQFLLWYDEGEERNRGNFPPRFSGRQFPNYSSELNVNALELEDSALYLCASSRLRDRYEQYFGPGTRLTVT.

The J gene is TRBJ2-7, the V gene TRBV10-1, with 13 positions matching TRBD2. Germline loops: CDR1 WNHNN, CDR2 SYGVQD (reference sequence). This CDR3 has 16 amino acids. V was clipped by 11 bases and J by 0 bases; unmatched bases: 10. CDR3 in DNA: TGCGCCGGCCCGGGACTAGCGGGACCTAGCTCCTACGAGCAGTACTTC. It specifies CAGPGLAGPSSYEQYF.

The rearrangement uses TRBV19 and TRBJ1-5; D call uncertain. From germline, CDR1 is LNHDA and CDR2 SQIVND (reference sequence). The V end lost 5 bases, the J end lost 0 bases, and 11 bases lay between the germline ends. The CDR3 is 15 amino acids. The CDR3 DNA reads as TGTGCCAGTAGTGGCTGGGCGAATAGCAATCAGCCCCAGCATTTT. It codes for CASSGWANSNQPQHF. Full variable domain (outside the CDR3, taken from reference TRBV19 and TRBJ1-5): DGGITQSPKYLFRKEGQNVTLSCEQNLNHDAMYWYRQDPGQGLRLIYYSQIVNDFQKGDIAEGYSVSREKKESFPLTVTSAQKNPTAFYLCASSGWANSNQPQHFGDGTRLSIL.